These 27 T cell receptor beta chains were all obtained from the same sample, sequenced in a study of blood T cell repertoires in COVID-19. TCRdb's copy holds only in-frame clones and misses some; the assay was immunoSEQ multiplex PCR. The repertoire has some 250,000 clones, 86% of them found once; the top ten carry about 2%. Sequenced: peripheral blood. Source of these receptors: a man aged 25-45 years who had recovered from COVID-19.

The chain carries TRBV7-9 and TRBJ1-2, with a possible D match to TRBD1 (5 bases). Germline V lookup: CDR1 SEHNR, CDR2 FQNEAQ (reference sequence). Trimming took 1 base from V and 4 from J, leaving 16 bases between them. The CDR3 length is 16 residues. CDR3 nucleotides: TGTGCCAGCAGCTTAGGCTCCCGGGGGAGCTCCTATGGCTACACCTTC. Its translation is CASSLGSRGSSYGYTF.

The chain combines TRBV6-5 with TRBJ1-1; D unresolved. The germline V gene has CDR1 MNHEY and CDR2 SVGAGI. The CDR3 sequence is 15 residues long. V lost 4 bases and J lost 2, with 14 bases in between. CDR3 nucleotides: TGTGCCAGCAGTTCCCATCAGGTTGGAAACACTGAAGCTTTCTTT. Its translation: CASSSHQVGNTEAFF.

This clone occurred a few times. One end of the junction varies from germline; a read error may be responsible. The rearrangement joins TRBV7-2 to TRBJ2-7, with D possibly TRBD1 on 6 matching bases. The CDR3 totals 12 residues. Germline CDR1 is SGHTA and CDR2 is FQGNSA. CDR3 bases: TGTGCCAGCAGCCCAGGGGCGACAGCACGTAGTTTC. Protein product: CASSPGATARSF. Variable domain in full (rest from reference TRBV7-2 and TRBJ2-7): GAGVSQSPSNKVTEKGKDVELRCDPISGHTALYWYRQSLGQGLEFLIYFQGNSAPDKSGLPSDRFSAERTGGSVSTLTIQRTQQEDSAVYLCASSPGATARSFGPGTRLTVT.

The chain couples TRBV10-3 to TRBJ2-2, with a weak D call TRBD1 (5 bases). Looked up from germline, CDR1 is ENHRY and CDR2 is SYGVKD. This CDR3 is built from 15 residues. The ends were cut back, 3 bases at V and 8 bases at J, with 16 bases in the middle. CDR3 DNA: TGTGCCATCAGTGAACAGGAGACAGCAGAGGGGGAGCTGTTTTTT. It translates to CAISEQETAEGELFF.

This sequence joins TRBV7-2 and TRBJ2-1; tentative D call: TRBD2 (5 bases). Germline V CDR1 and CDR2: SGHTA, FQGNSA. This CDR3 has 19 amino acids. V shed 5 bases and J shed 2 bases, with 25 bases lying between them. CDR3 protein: CASSVPRGQFTLPYNEQFF. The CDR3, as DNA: TGTGCCAGCAGCGTCCCCCGGGGTCAATTCACCCTTCCCTACAATGAGCAGTTCTTC.

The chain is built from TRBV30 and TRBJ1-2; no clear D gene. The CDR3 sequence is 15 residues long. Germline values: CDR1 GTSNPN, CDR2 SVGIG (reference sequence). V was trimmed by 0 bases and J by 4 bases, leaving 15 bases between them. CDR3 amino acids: CAWSVRRVGGYGYTF. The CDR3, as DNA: TGTGCCTGGAGTGTACGAAGGGTAGGAGGCTATGGCTACACCTTC.

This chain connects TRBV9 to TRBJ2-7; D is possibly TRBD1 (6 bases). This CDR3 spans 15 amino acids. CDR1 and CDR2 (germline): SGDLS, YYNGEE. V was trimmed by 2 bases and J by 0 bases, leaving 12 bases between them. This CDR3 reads CASSVGHLDSYEQYF. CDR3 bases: TGTGCCAGCAGCGTGGGACACCTGGACTCCTACGAGCAGTACTTC.

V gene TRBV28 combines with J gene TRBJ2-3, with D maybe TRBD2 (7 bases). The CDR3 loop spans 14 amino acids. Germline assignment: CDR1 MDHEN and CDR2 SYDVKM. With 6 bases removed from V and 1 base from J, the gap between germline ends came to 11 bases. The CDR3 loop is CASRGGAGTDTQYF. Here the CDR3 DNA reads TGTGCCAGCAGAGGGGGGGCGGGCACAGATACGCAGTATTTT.

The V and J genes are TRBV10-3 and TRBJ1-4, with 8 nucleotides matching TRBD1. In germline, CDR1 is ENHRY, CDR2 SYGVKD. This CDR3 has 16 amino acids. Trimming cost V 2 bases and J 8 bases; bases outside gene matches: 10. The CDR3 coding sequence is TGTGCCATCAGTGAGGATAACAGGGGGGAAGACGAAAAACTGTTTTTT. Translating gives CAISEDNRGEDEKLFF.

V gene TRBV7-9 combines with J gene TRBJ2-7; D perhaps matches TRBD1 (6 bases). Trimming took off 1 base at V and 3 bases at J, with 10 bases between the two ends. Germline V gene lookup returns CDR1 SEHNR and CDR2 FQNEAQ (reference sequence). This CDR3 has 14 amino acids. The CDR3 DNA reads TGTGCCAGCAGCTTAGACAGGGTGTTCTACGAGCAGTACTTC. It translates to CASSLDRVFYEQYF.

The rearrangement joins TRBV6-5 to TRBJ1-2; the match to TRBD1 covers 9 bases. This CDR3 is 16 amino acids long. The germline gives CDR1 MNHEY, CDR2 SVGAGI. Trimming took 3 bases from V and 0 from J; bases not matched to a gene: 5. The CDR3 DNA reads TGTGCCAGCAGTTATCTCCGGGACAGGGCTAACTATGGCTACACCTTC. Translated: CASSYLRDRANYGYTF.

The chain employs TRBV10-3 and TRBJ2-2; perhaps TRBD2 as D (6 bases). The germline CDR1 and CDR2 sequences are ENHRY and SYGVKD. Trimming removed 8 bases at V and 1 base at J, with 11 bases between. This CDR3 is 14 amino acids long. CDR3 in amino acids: CAIGGFENTGELFF. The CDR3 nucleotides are TGTGCCATCGGGGGGTTTGAGAACACCGGGGAGCTGTTTTTT.

CDR3 coding DNA: TGTGCCAGCAGCGTAGGTGGCGGGGGGACCTGGGAGACCCAGTACTTC. This encodes CASSVGGGGTWETQYF. The V gene is TRBV9, the J gene TRBJ2-5; 8 bases are a match to TRBD2. The CDR3 totals 16 residues. Germline V gene lookup returns CDR1 SGDLS and CDR2 YYNGEE. V shed 0 bases, J shed 5 bases, and the junction held 9 bases outside the gene matches. Variable domain in full (rest from reference TRBV9 and TRBJ2-5): DSGVTQTPKHLITATGQRVTLRCSPRSGDLSVYWYQQSLDQGLQFLIQYYNGEERAKGNILERFSAQQFPDLHSELNLSSLELGDSALYFCASSVGGGGTWETQYFGPGTRLLVL.

The CDR3 spells CASSTDWQETQYF. The CDR3 nucleotides read TGTGCCAGCAGTACTGACTGGCAAGAGACCCAGTACTTC. V gene TRBV6-5 combines with J gene TRBJ2-5; no definite D call. V dropped 5 bases and J dropped 2 bases, with 9 bases sitting between them. The CDR3 covers 13 residues. Germline V gene data show CDR1 as MNHEY and CDR2 as SVGAGI.

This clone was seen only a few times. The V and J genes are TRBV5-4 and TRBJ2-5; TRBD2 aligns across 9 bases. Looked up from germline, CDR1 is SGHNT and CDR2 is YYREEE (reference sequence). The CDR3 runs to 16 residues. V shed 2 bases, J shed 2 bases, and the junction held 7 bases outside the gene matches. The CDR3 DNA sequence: TGTGCCAGCAGCTTCCTCAGCGGGGGGCCTCAAGAGACCCAGTACTTC. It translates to CASSFLSGGPQETQYF.

The CDR3 sequence is CSARDINTIYF. DNA of the CDR3: TGCAGTGCTAGAGATATAAACACCATATATTTT. The chain carries TRBV20-1 and TRBJ1-3, with unresolved D. CDR3 size: 11 residues. V gave up 0 bases and J gave up 6 bases, with 3 bases separating them. From germline, CDR1 is DFQATT and CDR2 SNEGSKA (reference sequence).

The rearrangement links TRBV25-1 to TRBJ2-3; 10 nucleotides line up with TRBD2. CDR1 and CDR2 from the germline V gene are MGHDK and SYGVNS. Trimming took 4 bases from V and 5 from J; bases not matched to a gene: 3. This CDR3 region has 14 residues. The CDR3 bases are TGTGCCAGCAGTGTTCTAGCGGGGGTAGATACGCAGTATTTT. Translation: CASSVLAGVDTQYF.

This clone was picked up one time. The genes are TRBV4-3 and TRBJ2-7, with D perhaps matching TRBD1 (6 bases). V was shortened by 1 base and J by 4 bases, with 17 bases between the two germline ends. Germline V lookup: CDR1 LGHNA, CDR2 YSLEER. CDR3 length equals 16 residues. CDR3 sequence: CASSQVGWTADYEQYF. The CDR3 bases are TGCGCCAGCAGCCAAGTTGGATGGACAGCCGATTACGAGCAGTACTTC.

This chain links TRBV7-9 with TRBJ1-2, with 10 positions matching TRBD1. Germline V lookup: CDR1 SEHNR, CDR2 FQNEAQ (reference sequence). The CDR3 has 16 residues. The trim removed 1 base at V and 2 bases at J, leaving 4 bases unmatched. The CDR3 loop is CASSLGGTGANYGYTF. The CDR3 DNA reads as TGTGCCAGCAGCTTAGGAGGGACAGGGGCCAACTATGGCTACACCTTC.

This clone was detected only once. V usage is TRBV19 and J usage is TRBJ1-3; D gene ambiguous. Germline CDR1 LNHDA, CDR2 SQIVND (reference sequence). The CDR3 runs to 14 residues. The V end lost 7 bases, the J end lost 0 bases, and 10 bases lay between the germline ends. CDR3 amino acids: CASKIGLSGNTIYF. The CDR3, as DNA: TGTGCCAGTAAAATTGGGCTCTCTGGAAACACCATATATTTT. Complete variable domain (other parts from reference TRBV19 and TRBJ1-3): DGGITQSPKYLFRKEGQNVTLSCEQNLNHDAMYWYRQDPGQGLRLIYYSQIVNDFQKGDIAEGYSVSREKKESFPLTVTSAQKNPTAFYLCASKIGLSGNTIYFGEGSWLTVV.

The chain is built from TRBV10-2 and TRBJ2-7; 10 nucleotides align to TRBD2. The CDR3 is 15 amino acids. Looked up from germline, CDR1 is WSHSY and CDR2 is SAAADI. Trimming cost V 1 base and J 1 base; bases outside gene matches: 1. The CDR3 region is CASSELLAGSYEQYF. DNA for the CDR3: TGCGCCAGCAGTGAGTTACTAGCGGGGTCCTACGAGCAGTACTTC.

The CDR3 nucleotides read TGCGCCAGCAGCTTCGCTAGCGGGGCCTCTTTCTCCTACGAGCAGTACTTC. It translates to CASSFASGASFSYEQYF. The chain couples TRBV5-1 to TRBJ2-7, with TRBD2 identical over 9 bases. Trimming removed 2 bases from V and 0 bases from J; junction bases left unmatched: 9. Germline V gene lookup returns CDR1 SGHRS and CDR2 YFSETQ. The CDR3 has 17 residues.

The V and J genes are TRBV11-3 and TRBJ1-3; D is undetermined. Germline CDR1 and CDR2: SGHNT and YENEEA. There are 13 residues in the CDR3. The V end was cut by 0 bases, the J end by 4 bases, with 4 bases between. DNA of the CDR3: TGTGCCAGCAGCTTAGAACTCGGAAACACCATATATTTT. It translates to CASSLELGNTIYF.

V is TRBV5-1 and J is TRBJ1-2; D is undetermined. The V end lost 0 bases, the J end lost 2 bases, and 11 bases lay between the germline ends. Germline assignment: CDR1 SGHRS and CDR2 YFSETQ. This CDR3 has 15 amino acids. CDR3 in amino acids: CASSLAEGSNYGYTF. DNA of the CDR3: TGCGCCAGCAGCTTGGCCGAAGGGAGCAACTATGGCTACACCTTC.

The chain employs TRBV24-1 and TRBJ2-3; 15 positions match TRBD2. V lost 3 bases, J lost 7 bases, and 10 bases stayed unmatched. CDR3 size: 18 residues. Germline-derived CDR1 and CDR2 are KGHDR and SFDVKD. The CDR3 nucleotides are TGTGCCACCAGTGATGGTGGACTAGCGGGGGGGCTCGTAAATACGCAGTATTTT. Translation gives CATSDGGLAGGLVNTQYF.

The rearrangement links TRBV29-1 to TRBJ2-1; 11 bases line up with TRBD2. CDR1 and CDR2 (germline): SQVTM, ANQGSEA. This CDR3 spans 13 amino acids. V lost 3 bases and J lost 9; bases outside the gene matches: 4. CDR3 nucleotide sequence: TGCAGCGTTGATTCACTAGCGGGGGTTGAGCAGTTCTTC. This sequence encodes CSVDSLAGVEQFF.

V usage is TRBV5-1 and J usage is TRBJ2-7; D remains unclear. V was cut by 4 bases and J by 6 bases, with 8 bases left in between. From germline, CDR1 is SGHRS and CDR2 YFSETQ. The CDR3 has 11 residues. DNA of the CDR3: TGCGCCAGCAGCCGGTCATCCGAGCAGTACTTC. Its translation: CASSRSSEQYF.